The table lists the clone carrying this T cell receptor beta chain with many counts. TCRdb re-derived calls from the 5' RACE reads in MiXCR, one entry per CDR3 protein. Among about 700,000 distinct CDR3 sequences listed, roughly 6.2% were seen once. Germline V gene sequence: CDR1 MNHNS, CDR2 SASEGT. This CDR3 is built from 12 residues. V was cut by 6 bases and J by 7 bases, with 10 bases left in between. These data are taken from a study of identical twins. The receptor's source is a man younger than 35 in good health. This sequence joins TRBV6-1 and TRBJ2-1; D is unresolved. The sequenced material came from naive T cells sorted from blood. CDR3 region: CASRDQTNEQFF. In DNA form, the CDR3 reads TGTGCCAGCAGGGACCAGACAAATGAGCAGTTCTTC.